One and the same sample provided the 8 T cell receptor beta chains below, sequenced in a study of beta chain features in type 1 diabetes. Expressed TCRB transcripts got sequenced, as all isolated RNA was reverse transcribed. Only in-frame clones appear in the TCRdb table, and some are missing; sequencing was by immunoSEQ multiplex PCR. This sample has 350,000 or so clones, with about 20% found just once. Sequenced input: naive CD4+ T cells from blood. These receptors were collected from a woman aged 18-29 years in good health.

The chain couples TRBV11-1 to TRBJ1-2, with 7 bases identical to TRBD1. CDR1 is SGHAT, CDR2 FQDESV, per germline (reference sequence). This CDR3 has 13 residues. The junction had 5 bases not matched to a gene; V was cut back by 4 bases and J by 6 bases. The CDR3 DNA follows: TGTGCCAGCAGCTCAGACAGGGAGCATGGCTACACCTTC. This encodes CASSSDREHGYTF.

This rearrangement joins TRBV28 to TRBJ2-1, with TRBD2 matching 7 bases. Losses at the gene ends were 6 bases for V and 1 base for J; bases not matched to a gene: 6. Looked up from germline, CDR1 is MDHEN and CDR2 is SYDVKM. The CDR3 spans 15 residues. The CDR3 nucleotides read TGTGCCAGCAGCCTAGGACTAGGTTCCTACAATGAGCAGTTCTTC. Encoded protein: CASSLGLGSYNEQFF.

This rearrangement joins TRBV6-6 to TRBJ1-4; 8 bases agree with TRBD1. V shed 5 bases and J 0 bases; nucleotides not matched to a gene: 2. Germline CDR1 is MNHNY and CDR2 is SVGAGI (reference sequence). The CDR3 is made up of 15 amino acids. The CDR3 DNA follows: TGTGCCAGCAGTCGGGACAGGCCAACTAATGAAAAACTGTTTTTT. Amino acid sequence: CASSRDRPTNEKLFF.

This clone was counted between two and nine times. CDR3 sequence: CASSYSGGSGYTF. For the CDR3, the DNA is TGTGCCAGCAGCTATTCAGGGGGTTCTGGCTACACCTTC. This rearrangement joins TRBV7-9 to TRBJ1-2, with 7 positions matching TRBD1. This CDR3 has 13 amino acids. Germline V gives CDR1 SEHNR, CDR2 FQNEAQ (reference sequence). Trimming cost V 4 bases and J 7 bases; bases outside gene matches: 6.

The V call is TRBV2, the J call TRBJ1-2, with a possible D match to TRBD1 (6 bases). The V end lost 3 bases, the J end lost 4 bases, and 12 bases lay between the germline ends. The CDR3 consists of 14 residues. CDR1 SNHLY and CDR2 FYNNEI come from the germline V gene. CDR3 region: CASSDVRGTYGYTF. CDR3 bases: TGTGCCAGCAGTGACGTCAGGGGTACCTATGGCTACACCTTC. The whole variable domain, filled in from reference TRBV2 and TRBJ1-2, reads EPEVTQTPSHQVTQMGQEVILRCVPISNHLYFYWYRQILGQKVEFLVSFYNNEISEKSEIFDDQFSVERPDGSNFTLKIRSTKLEDSAMYFCASSDVRGTYGYTFGSGTRLTVV.

The chain employs TRBV29-1 and TRBJ1-2; 8 positions agree with TRBD1. CDR3 length: 13 amino acids. Germline V gene lookup returns CDR1 SQVTM and CDR2 ANQGSEA. Losses at the gene ends were 4 bases for V and 6 bases for J; bases not matched to a gene: 7. The CDR3 bases are TGCAGCGTTGGGACAGGGAGCGGGGATGGCTACACCTTC. Translated, it gives CSVGTGSGDGYTF.

This chain links TRBV6-5 with TRBJ2-5, with TRBD2 as a possible D gene (5 bases). V was shortened by 0 bases and J by 4 bases, with 6 bases between the two germline ends. CDR3 length: 13 residues. CDR1 is MNHEY, CDR2 SVGAGI, per germline. The chain's CDR3 is CASSYSGGETQYF. The CDR3 region has the DNA TGTGCCAGCAGTTACTCAGGAGGAGAGACCCAGTACTTC.

The rearrangement links TRBV9 to TRBJ2-5; 8 nucleotides align to TRBD1. The CDR3 contains 15 residues. The V segment lost 0 bases and the J segment 5 bases; nucleotides outside the gene matches: 6. CDR1 and CDR2 (germline): SGDLS, YYNGEE. CDR3 loop: CASSVGDRHPETQYF. The CDR3 coding sequence is TGTGCCAGCAGCGTAGGGGACAGGCACCCGGAGACCCAGTACTTC.